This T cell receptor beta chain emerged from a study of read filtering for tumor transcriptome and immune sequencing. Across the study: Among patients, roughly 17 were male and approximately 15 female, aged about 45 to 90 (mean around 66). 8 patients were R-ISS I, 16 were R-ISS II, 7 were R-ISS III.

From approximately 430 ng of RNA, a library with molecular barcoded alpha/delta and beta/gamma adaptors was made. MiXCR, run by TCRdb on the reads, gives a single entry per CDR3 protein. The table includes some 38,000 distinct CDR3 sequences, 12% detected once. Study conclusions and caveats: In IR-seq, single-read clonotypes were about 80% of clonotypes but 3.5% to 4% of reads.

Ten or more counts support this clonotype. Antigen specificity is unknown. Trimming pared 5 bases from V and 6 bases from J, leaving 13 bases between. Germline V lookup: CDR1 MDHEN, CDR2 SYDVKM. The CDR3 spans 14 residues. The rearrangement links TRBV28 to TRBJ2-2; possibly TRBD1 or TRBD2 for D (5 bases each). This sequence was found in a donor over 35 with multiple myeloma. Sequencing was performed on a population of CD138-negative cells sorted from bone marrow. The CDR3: CASSGGPSPGELFF. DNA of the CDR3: TGTGCCAGCAGTGGGGGACCCTCACCCGGGGAGCTGTTTTTT.